This paragraph covers one T cell receptor (beta chain) sequence. The antigen is unknown. This sample stems from a study of CD8 T cell repertoires and HIV-1 epitope variants. Study-level information: Separate wells received one of Twenty-five Gag or Nef variant peptides. Controls were a CMV, EBV and flu pool, Ebola AY9, and no peptide. 1M T cells were kept uncultured as a baseline.

CDR3 length: 15 amino acids. Per germline, CDR1 MGHRA and CDR2 YSYEKL. V shed 0 bases and J 6 bases; nucleotides not matched to a gene: 5. On the immunoSEQ platform, TCR beta CDR3s were sequenced at survey depth. Sequencing was performed with immunoSEQ multiplex PCR; in TCRdb, only in-frame clones are kept and a portion is missing. The data show 5,000 to 6,500 clones, about two thirds seen once. Sequenced input: cultured CD8+ T cells derived from PBMCs. The TCR sequence derives from a male donor with HIV. V and J are TRBV4-1 and TRBJ2-4; 7 bases are a match to TRBD2. CDR3 DNA sequence: TGCGCCAGCAGCCAAGATTCAGGCGGGGGAAACATTCAGTACTTC. Protein: CASSQDSGGGNIQYF.